The 6 T cell receptor beta chains below all came from one sample that was sequenced in a study of T cell changes during pregnancy in multiple sclerosis. Produced via immunoSEQ multiplex PCR; TCRdb's table is partial and in-frame only. Here the sample spans just under 65,000 clones, roughly 91% being singletons. The specimen comprised peripheral blood, sampled after pregnancy. Receptors were obtained from a female donor in good health, enrolled as a control in a pregnancy study.

The V call is TRBV7-2, the J call TRBJ2-7; D not resolved. The CDR3 is 15 residues long. Germline V gene sequence: CDR1 SGHTA, CDR2 FQGNSA. Trimming stripped 1 base from V and 4 bases from J, with 14 bases between. CDR3 region: CASSLDSKSVYEQYF. CDR3 bases: TGTGCCAGCAGCTTAGACTCCAAATCCGTATACGAGCAGTACTTC.

This clone was counted only a few times. V gene TRBV9 combines with J gene TRBJ2-3; 11 bases align to TRBD2. This CDR3 is 16 amino acids long. The junction had 5 bases not matched to a gene; V was cut back by 0 bases and J by 5 bases. Looked up from germline, CDR1 is SGDLS and CDR2 is YYNGEE. The CDR3 here is CASSVGGLAGRDTQYF. Written as DNA, the CDR3 is TGTGCCAGCAGCGTAGGTGGACTAGCGGGCCGAGATACGCAGTATTTT.

This clone was detected a few times. The chain joins TRBV7-9 to TRBJ1-1; 8 bases fit TRBD1. The CDR3 has 16 amino acids. CDR1 and CDR2 (germline): SEHNR, FQNEAQ (reference sequence). Trimming took 1 base from V and 0 from J; bases not matched to a gene: 4. DNA for the CDR3: TGTGCCAGCAGCTTAGAGGGACAGGTCATGAACACTGAAGCTTTCTTT. Its protein is CASSLEGQVMNTEAFF. Full variable domain (rest looked up from reference TRBV7-9 and TRBJ1-1): DTGVSQNPRHKITKRGQNVTFRCDPISEHNRLYWYRQTLGQGPEFLTYFQNEAQLEKSRLLSDRFSAERPKGSFSTLEIQRTEQGDSAMYLCASSLEGQVMNTEAFFGQGTRLTVV.

The rearrangement joins TRBV23-1 to TRBJ1-5, with a weak D call TRBD1 (6 bases). TRBV23-1 is recorded as an ORF, its role being uncertain. The CDR3 loop spans 18 amino acids. Trimming removed 6 bases at V and 4 bases at J, with 25 bases between. In DNA, the CDR3 is TGCGCCAGCAGCCACCTTGGACAGATGAGAGGGGTAAATCAGCCCCAGCATTTT. Protein sequence: CASSHLGQMRGVNQPQHF.

The rearrangement joins TRBV2 to TRBJ1-4; D possibly corresponds to TRBD1 (6 bases). V shed 8 bases and J shed 4 bases, with 11 bases lying between them. The CDR3 is 13 residues long. Per the germline V gene, CDR1 is SNHLY and CDR2 is FYNNEI. Written as DNA, the CDR3 is TGTGCCAGCGTGAGGGACATTAATGAAAAACTGTTTTTT. Protein product: CASVRDINEKLFF.

The rearrangement uses TRBV19 and TRBJ1-5; possibly TRBD1 for D (6 bases). The germline V gene has CDR1 LNHDA and CDR2 SQIVND (reference sequence). Trimming removed 6 bases from V and 6 bases from J, with 12 bases in between. This CDR3 comprises 13 residues. The CDR3 region has the DNA TGTGCCAGTAGCCAACAGGGATTTCAGCCCCAGCATTTT. It is translated as CASSQQGFQPQHF.